The T cell receptor beta chain described here comes from a study of cytomegalovirus exposure and HLA in healthy donors. Findings and limits, study-wide: It was in a later analysis that TCR association rates were seen to vary by HLA locus, highest for DRB1 and lowest for HLA-C. Immune exposure was documented only through CMV serostatus. Analysis was carried out at a later point, and it linked a missense DCLRE1C variant to TCR beta V- and J-gene trimming. Links to common viral pathogens appeared, in a later analysis, for several of the most significant clusters.

As for this clone: Antigen specificity is unknown.

With 2 bases removed from V and 7 bases from J, the gap between germline ends came to 11 bases. The CDR3 runs 14 residues. The V gene's germline CDR1 is MNHEY and CDR2 SMNVEV (reference sequence). This PCR relied on a set of 60 Vbeta primers and 13 Jbeta primers. Profiling relied on immunoSEQ multiplex PCR, and the TCRdb table lists in-frame clones only, not all of them. The sample has about 160,000 clones, about four fifths seen once. Sequenced material: PBMCs. The chain employs TRBV27 and TRBJ1-4; D is undetermined. This clonotype was obtained from a boy aged 2 to 9 in good health and CMV-seronegative. The CDR3 protein is CASSLPGFPEKLFF. In DNA, the CDR3 is TGTGCCAGCAGTTTACCCGGGTTTCCTGAAAAACTGTTTTTT.